The 24 T cell receptor beta chains presented below share a single source sample, sequenced in a study of T-cell memory formation after mild COVID-19 (dated by TCRdb to about 2021). The library was obtained by 5' RACE. Sequencing relied on an Illumina NovaSeq 6000. TCRdb trimmed public reads at Q25 via fastp, called clones via MiXCR and kept in-frame beta chains. Rows with a matching CDR3 protein are joined into one entry that keeps the most common DNA and genes. The sample data list 300,000 to 400,000 distinct CDR3 sequences, and 20% to 25% of these were observed just once. Of the sample, 12% falls within the top ten clones. The sample taken for sequencing was PBMCs or a T cell subset sorted from them (not recorded which). Receptors originate from an adult woman who had mild COVID-19 (a few samples of this study predate the infection). The sample titles of this study are shuffled in the database, so cell type and time point are left out; the donor was told from shared clones.

The chain couples TRBV5-1 to TRBJ2-7; D is possibly TRBD2 (5 bases). V lost 1 base and J lost 0, with 11 bases in between. Germline V gene lookup returns CDR1 SGHRS and CDR2 YFSETQ. The CDR3 is 15 amino acids. The CDR3 protein is CASSLRSGPSYEQYF. In nucleotides, the CDR3 is TGCGCCAGCAGCTTGAGGAGCGGACCCTCCTACGAGCAGTACTTC.

The chain recombines TRBV7-2 with TRBJ2-1, with TRBD2 matching 10 bases. The CDR3 consists of 18 residues. Germline V lookup: CDR1 SGHTA, CDR2 FQGNSA. The V gene end was trimmed by 1 base and the J gene end by 4 bases; junction bases not matched to a gene: 10. The CDR3 DNA reads TGTGCCAGCAGCTTAGAAGGACCTAGCGGGGGTTTATACAATGAGCAGTTCTTC. Translation gives CASSLEGPSGGLYNEQFF.

The CDR3 coding sequence is TGCGCCAGCAGCACTCTACAGGGGAGGGATAACGAGCAGTACTTC. This codes for CASSTLQGRDNEQYF. The chain recombines TRBV5-1 with TRBJ2-7; D possibly matches TRBD1 or TRBD2 (7 bases each). Trimming left V 4 bases short and J 5 bases short, with 19 bases between. CDR1 is SGHRS and CDR2 is YFSETQ in the germline V gene. The CDR3 extends over 15 amino acids.

The genes are TRBV5-1 and TRBJ1-3; unclear D gene. In germline, CDR1 is SGHRS, CDR2 YFSETQ. CDR3 length equals 16 residues. Trimming removed 0 bases from V and 0 bases from J, with 10 bases in between. The CDR3 here is CASSLVAGISGNTIYF. The CDR3 region has the DNA TGCGCCAGCAGCTTGGTTGCTGGGATCTCTGGAAACACCATATATTTT.

The chain links TRBV6-2 or TRBV6-3 to TRBJ2-3, with no clear D. The CDR3 runs to 11 residues. V lost 2 bases and J lost 12, with 9 bases in between. Per germline, CDR1 MNHEY and CDR2 SVGEGT. The CDR3 region has the DNA TGTGCCAGCAGTTACACTCAGCAACAGTATTTT. Residues: CASSYTQQQYF.

The V gene is TRBV12-3 or TRBV12-4, the J gene TRBJ1-1; the match to TRBD1 covers 7 bases. This CDR3 has 14 amino acids. V lost 6 bases and J lost 7; bases outside the gene matches: 11. CDR3 DNA sequence: TGTGCCAGCAGGCTAACCGGGACAGAAAGTGAAGCTTTCTTT. Its translation: CASRLTGTESEAFF.

The rearrangement uses TRBV5-1 and TRBJ2-5; 12 nucleotides match TRBD2. Trimming removed 4 bases from V and 1 base from J; junction bases left unmatched: 5. This CDR3 comprises 16 residues. Germline assignment: CDR1 SGHRS and CDR2 YFSETQ. CDR3 amino acids: CASSHGTSGFQETQYF. The CDR3 nucleotides are TGCGCCAGCAGCCACGGGACTAGCGGGTTCCAAGAGACCCAGTACTTC.

The genes are TRBV6-5 and TRBJ2-7; D call uncertain. V lost 0 bases, J lost 5 bases, and 14 bases lay in between. The CDR3 spans 15 residues. Germline V gives CDR1 MNHEY, CDR2 SVGAGI. The CDR3 region is CASSYSSPTNHEQYF. The CDR3 bases are TGTGCCAGCAGTTACTCATCCCCGACGAACCACGAGCAGTACTTC.

This clonotype was picked up many times. The rearrangement uses TRBV24-1 and TRBJ2-3; the D gene is possibly TRBD1 (6 bases). The V gene lost 0 bases and the J gene lost 5 bases, with 14 bases spanning the gap. CDR1 and CDR2 from the germline V gene are KGHDR and SFDVKD. This CDR3 spans 16 amino acids. CDR3 loop: CATSDLKFAGVDTQYF. The CDR3 nucleotides are TGTGCCACCAGTGATTTGAAGTTTGCAGGGGTAGATACGCAGTATTTT.

This clonotype has a handful of counts. The chain uses TRBV4-1 and TRBJ2-2; D not resolved. The ends were cut back, 1 base at V and 1 base at J, with 16 bases in the middle. The germline gives CDR1 MGHRA, CDR2 YSYEKL. The CDR3 has 18 residues. The CDR3 is CASSQGGLKTLNTGELFF. In DNA form, the CDR3 reads TGCGCCAGCAGCCAAGGGGGTTTGAAAACCCTGAACACCGGGGAGCTGTTTTTT.

The V gene is TRBV29-1, the J gene TRBJ1-1; no reliable D call. CDR1 and CDR2 (germline): SQVTM, ANQGSEA. The V end lost 4 bases, the J end lost 2 bases, and 11 bases lay between the germline ends. The CDR3 contains 13 residues. This CDR3 is CSVVTETNTEAFF. CDR3 bases: TGCAGCGTTGTCACAGAGACCAACACTGAAGCTTTCTTT.

The chain is built from TRBV2 and TRBJ1-1, with D possibly being TRBD1 (6 bases). V lost 9 bases, J lost 0 bases, and 14 bases lay in between. Germline CDR1 and CDR2: SNHLY and FYNNEI. The CDR3 runs 14 residues. CDR3 sequence reads: CASDGQGMNTEAFF. The CDR3 DNA reads TGTGCCAGTGACGGGCAGGGGATGAACACTGAAGCTTTCTTT.

The rearrangement links TRBV15 to TRBJ2-7; tentatively, D is TRBD1 (6 bases). Germline lookup yields CDR1 LNHNV and CDR2 YYDKDF (reference sequence). The V end was cut by 5 bases, the J end by 0 bases, with 8 bases between. This CDR3 comprises 13 residues. CDR3: CATSRDTSYEQYF. The CDR3 nucleotides are TGTGCCACCAGCCGGGACACCTCCTACGAGCAGTACTTC.

The chain uses TRBV12-3 or TRBV12-4 and TRBJ2-7, with a weak D call TRBD1 (6 bases). V was cut by 4 bases and J by 3 bases, with 10 bases left in between. The CDR3 covers 13 residues. The CDR3 loop reads CASSSDRFYEQYF. CDR3 coding DNA: TGTGCCAGCAGTTCCGACAGGTTCTACGAGCAGTACTTC.

The V and J genes are TRBV5-1 and TRBJ2-2; 8 positions agree with TRBD2. The V segment lost 4 bases and the J segment 0 bases; nucleotides outside the gene matches: 2. Germline V gives CDR1 SGHRS, CDR2 YFSETQ. CDR3 length equals 15 residues. The CDR3 nucleotides are TGCGCCAGCAGCCATAGCGGGGCGAACACCGGGGAGCTGTTTTTT. It yields the protein CASSHSGANTGELFF.

The chain combines TRBV18 with TRBJ2-7; no firm D call. V shed 2 bases and J shed 4 bases, with 9 bases lying between them. Germline values: CDR1 KGHSH, CDR2 LQKENI. CDR3 length: 13 amino acids. This CDR3 is CASSPYRPYEQYF. The DNA for the CDR3 is TGTGCCAGCTCACCATATAGACCTTACGAGCAGTACTTC.

The V call is TRBV12-3 or TRBV12-4, the J call TRBJ1-2; D is unresolved. The V gene lost 5 bases and the J gene lost 7 bases, with 14 bases spanning the gap. The CDR3 has 13 amino acids. CDR3 in amino acids: CASSPRGFTGYTF. Written as DNA, the CDR3 is TGTGCCAGCAGTCCCCGGGGTTTCACTGGCTACACCTTC.

This clonotype was seen a few times. The J gene is TRBJ2-7, the V gene TRBV9; 12 positions agree with TRBD2. The CDR3 is 15 residues long. Germline values: CDR1 SGDLS, CDR2 YYNGEE. Trimming took 4 bases from V and 6 from J; bases not matched to a gene: 8. This CDR3 reads CASSPASGGGGEQYF. The CDR3 DNA follows: TGTGCCAGCAGCCCCGCTAGCGGGGGGGGCGGCGAGCAGTACTTC.

The genes are TRBV11-2 and TRBJ2-3, with D hard to call. Trimming took off 7 bases at V and 4 bases at J, with 6 bases between the two ends. Germline assignment: CDR1 SGHAT and CDR2 FQNNGV. This CDR3 region has 11 residues. The CDR3 protein is CASTPADTQYF. The CDR3, as DNA: TGTGCCAGCACGCCCGCAGATACGCAGTATTTT.

Ten or more counts support this clonotype. The chain is built from TRBV20-1 and TRBJ1-5; D is undetermined. The germline V and J ends were trimmed by 1 base and 5 bases, with 9 bases remaining between them. The CDR3 consists of 13 residues. Germline CDR1 reads DFQATT; CDR2 reads SNEGSKA (reference sequence). Here the CDR3 DNA reads TGCAGTGCTAGAGCGGACCGAGATCAGCCCCAGCATTTT. Protein sequence: CSARADRDQPQHF.

This chain connects TRBV20-1 to TRBJ2-7, with a weak D call TRBD1 (6 bases). Germline CDR1 DFQATT, CDR2 SNEGSKA (reference sequence). The CDR3 consists of 12 residues. V lost 3 bases and J lost 2, with 8 bases in between. The CDR3 nucleotides read TGCAGTGCTAGCCAGGGGCCCTACGAGCAGTACTTC. The encoded protein is CSASQGPYEQYF.

The chain carries TRBV30 and TRBJ2-2; tentatively, D is TRBD1 (6 bases). V lost 2 bases and J 7 bases, leaving 14 bases between the germline ends. CDR1 is GTSNPN and CDR2 is SVGIG in the germline V gene (reference sequence). CDR3 length: 14 amino acids. The CDR3 protein is CAWSLEGTFGELFF. DNA of the CDR3: TGTGCCTGGAGTCTCGAAGGGACATTCGGGGAGCTGTTTTTT.

The chain links TRBV27 to TRBJ2-5, with TRBD2 matching over 7 bases. The CDR3 is 16 residues long. CDR1 is MNHEY and CDR2 is SMNVEV in the germline V gene (reference sequence). With 5 bases clipped from V and 5 bases from J, the junction kept 14 bases outside the gene matches. The chain's CDR3 is CASSLTGTTPRETQYF. The CDR3 DNA reads as TGTGCCAGCAGTCTTACTGGGACTACCCCTCGGGAGACCCAGTACTTC.

A few counts support this clonotype. V usage is TRBV21-1 and J usage is TRBJ1-1; the table's D call, TRBD1, has no DNA check behind it. TRBV21-1 represents a pseudogene. CDR3 length: 15 amino acids. The CDR3 protein is CASSSLNYRESEAFF. The CDR3 DNA is TGTGCCAGCAGCAGTCTCAATTACAGGGAATCTGAAGCTTTCTTT.